Listed here is a single TCR beta chain. Its antigen is unknown. The sample is drawn from a study of cytomegalovirus exposure and HLA in healthy donors. Regarding the study as a whole: Cytomegalovirus status was reportedly diagnosed by the classifier with high sensitivity and specificity. HLA alleles showed associations with 15,000 to 20,000 TCR beta sequences in a later analysis, at a 0.05 false discovery rate. Later analysis identified a missense DCLRE1C variant that was linked to TCR beta V- and J-gene trimming.

A multiplex PCR was run with 60 Vbeta primers and 13 Jbeta primers. Assay used: immunoSEQ multiplex PCR; TCRdb lists only in-frame clones, some missing. The sample contains roughly 120,000 clones, 80% of which appear only once. Unmatched junction bases numbered 15, after V lost 6 bases and J lost 6 bases. CDR3 length: 17 residues. Germline V gives CDR1 MRHNA, CDR2 SNTAGT. V and J are TRBV6-4 and TRBJ2-2; 8 positions agree with TRBD2. The specimen was PBMCs. The receptor's source is a male donor in good health and CMV-seronegative. CDR3 protein: CASRVGFWAGGAGELFF. As DNA, the CDR3 is TGTGCCAGCAGAGTGGGTTTCTGGGCGGGAGGAGCCGGGGAGCTGTTTTTT.